Listed below are T cell receptor beta chains from one sample, sequenced in a study of human T cells and chemical hapten exposure. Using its own MiXCR run on the RACE reads, TCRdb lists one record per CDR3 protein. The sample shows some 360,000 distinct CDR3 sequences, 5.1% of them seen only once. The sample here was whole blood, taken in connection with sensitization to the hapten diphenylcyclopropenone (DPC). Source of these receptors: a woman aged 45-59 years with alopecia areata. Some clones in this sample may be carry-over from other donors' samples. CDR3s include the opening cysteine and the closing phenylalanine or tryptophan. The D gene is left open where the match is weak. Some rows have no size entry. The others give once, few or many, or a class for an expanded clone.

v_gene: TRBV7-9
abundance: -
d_gene: -
j_gene: TRBJ1-2
CDR3aa: CASSSDRRNYGYTF
CDR3nt: TGTGCCAGCAGCTCTGACAGGCGAAACTATGGCTACACCTTC

v_gene: TRBV5-4
abundance: many
d_gene: -
j_gene: TRBJ2-1
CDR3aa: CASSLESPGQVLLEQFF
CDR3nt: TGTGCCAGCAGCTTGGAGTCGCCGGGACAAGTACTACTAGAGCAGTTCTTC

v_gene: TRBV28
abundance: many
d_gene: TRBD2
j_gene: TRBJ2-3
CDR3aa: CASSFWLAGEDTQYF
CDR3nt: TGTGCCAGCAGTTTTTGGCTAGCGGGAGAAGATACGCAGTATTTT

v_gene: TRBV12-5
abundance: few
d_gene: -
j_gene: TRBJ2-7
CDR3aa: CASGLVRGVLYEQYF
CDR3nt: TGTGCTAGTGGTTTGGTACGGGGAGTATTATACGAGCAGTACTTC

v_gene: TRBV5-6
abundance: -
d_gene: TRBD1
j_gene: TRBJ1-2
CDR3aa: CASSHGQGASGYTF
CDR3nt: TGTGCCAGCAGCCACGGACAGGGGGCGAGTGGCTACACCTTC

v_gene: TRBV6-6
abundance: many
d_gene: TRBD1
j_gene: TRBJ2-1
CDR3aa: CASTRAQGDNEQFF
CDR3nt: TGTGCCAGCACCAGGGCTCAGGGGGACAATGAGCAGTTCTTC

v_gene: TRBV10-3
abundance: few
d_gene: TRBD1
j_gene: TRBJ1-1
CDR3aa: CAISESEGQGNTEAFF
CDR3nt: TGTGCCATCAGTGAGTCAGAGGGACAGGGGAACACTGAAGCTTTCTTT

v_gene: TRBV28
abundance: many
d_gene: TRBD1
j_gene: TRBJ2-2
CDR3aa: CASSSRTGRIAGELFF
CDR3nt: TGTGCCAGCAGTTCCAGGACAGGCAGGATAGCCGGGGAGCTGTTTTTT

v_gene: TRBV7-9
abundance: many
d_gene: TRBD2
j_gene: TRBJ2-3
CDR3aa: CASSLRTSGETDTQYF
CDR3nt: TGTGCCAGCAGCTTACGGACTAGCGGGGAGACAGATACGCAGTATTTT

v_gene: TRBV20-1
abundance: few
d_gene: TRBD1
j_gene: TRBJ2-7
CDR3aa: CSAATRDRGYEQYF
CDR3nt: TGCAGTGCTGCAACCCGGGACAGGGGATACGAGCAGTACTTC

v_gene: TRBV4-3
abundance: many
d_gene: -
j_gene: TRBJ1-6
CDR3aa: CASSQDRSPLHF
CDR3nt: TGCGCCAGCAGCCAAGATAGGTCACCCCTCCACTTT

v_gene: TRBV7-2
abundance: many
d_gene: -
j_gene: TRBJ2-3
CDR3aa: CASSFAALSTDTQYF
CDR3nt: TGTGCCAGCAGCTTTGCGGCTTTGAGCACAGATACGCAGTATTTT

v_gene: TRBV28
abundance: many
d_gene: -
j_gene: TRBJ2-2
CDR3aa: CASGFFPGRTGELFF
CDR3nt: TGTGCCAGCGGATTTTTTCCCGGAAGAACCGGGGAGCTGTTTTTT

v_gene: TRBV4-1
abundance: -
d_gene: TRBD2
j_gene: TRBJ2-1
CDR3aa: CASSQDVSGGAPEQFF
CDR3nt: TGCGCCAGCAGCCAAGATGTAAGCGGGGGGGCCCCTGAGCAGTTCTTC

v_gene: TRBV6-4
abundance: -
d_gene: -
j_gene: TRBJ1-5
CDR3aa: CASSVDSGRSQPQHF
CDR3nt: TGTGCCAGCAGTGTCGACAGCGGTAGGAGTCAGCCCCAGCATTTT

v_gene: TRBV29-1
abundance: few
d_gene: TRBD1
j_gene: TRBJ1-2
CDR3aa: CSVGARGRDDGYTF
CDR3nt: TGCAGCGTTGGGGCCAGGGGGCGTGATGATGGCTACACCTTC

v_gene: TRBV4-2
abundance: few
d_gene: -
j_gene: TRBJ1-1
CDR3aa: CASSQDAGAMNTEAFF
CDR3nt: TGTGCCAGCAGCCAAGATGCTGGGGCAATGAACACTGAAGCTTTCTTT

v_gene: TRBV7-8
abundance: many
d_gene: -
j_gene: TRBJ1-3
CDR3aa: CASSSPTVSGNTIYF
CDR3nt: TGTGCCAGCAGCTCCCCGACAGTTTCTGGAAACACCATATATTTT

v_gene: TRBV5-1
abundance: few
d_gene: TRBD1
j_gene: TRBJ2-5
CDR3aa: CASSIWTGGFETQYF
CDR3nt: TGCGCCAGCAGCATTTGGACAGGGGGATTTGAGACCCAGTACTTC

v_gene: TRBV5-1
abundance: -
d_gene: -
j_gene: TRBJ1-1
CDR3aa: CASTGTTEAFF
CDR3nt: TGCGCCAGCACGGGCACCACTGAAGCCTTCTTT

v_gene: TRBV2
abundance: -
d_gene: -
j_gene: TRBJ2-3
CDR3aa: CASSGPLADTQYF
CDR3nt: TGTGCCAGCAGTGGCCCTCTAGCGGATACGCAGTATTTT

v_gene: TRBV20-1
abundance: many
d_gene: -
j_gene: TRBJ2-7
CDR3aa: CSARDGSATYEQYF
CDR3nt: TGCAGTGCTAGAGATGGGAGCGCCACCTACGAGCAGTACTTC

v_gene: TRBV5-5
abundance: many
d_gene: -
j_gene: TRBJ2-7
CDR3aa: CASSPDPNPYEQYF
CDR3nt: TGTGCCAGCAGCCCTGACCCGAATCCCTACGAGCAGTACTTC

v_gene: TRBV12-3/TRBV12-4
abundance: many
d_gene: TRBD1
j_gene: TRBJ2-2
CDR3aa: CASSPGTGNTGELFF
CDR3nt: TGTGCCAGCAGTCCCGGGACAGGGAACACCGGGGAGCTGTTTTTT

v_gene: TRBV7-9
abundance: few
d_gene: -
j_gene: TRBJ1-1
CDR3aa: CASSPGQPLNTEAFF
CDR3nt: TGTGCCAGCAGCCCCGGACAGCCTCTGAACACTGAAGCTTTCTTT

v_gene: TRBV5-5
abundance: many
d_gene: -
j_gene: TRBJ1-5
CDR3aa: CASGDLPGGPLVGQPQHF
CDR3nt: TGTGCCAGCGGCGACCTCCCCGGGGGGCCGCTTGTGGGTCAGCCCCAGCATTTT

v_gene: TRBV5-1
abundance: many
d_gene: -
j_gene: TRBJ2-6
CDR3aa: CASSPISGANVLTF
CDR3nt: TGCGCCAGCAGTCCTATTTCTGGGGCCAACGTCCTGACTTTC

v_gene: TRBV25-1
abundance: -
d_gene: -
j_gene: TRBJ2-1
CDR3aa: CASSDPLVSEQFF
CDR3nt: TGTGCCAGCAGTGATCCACTAGTGTCTGAGCAGTTCTTC

v_gene: TRBV3-1
abundance: many
d_gene: -
j_gene: TRBJ1-1
CDR3aa: CASSQVVNTEAFF
CDR3nt: TGTGCCAGCAGCCAAGTGGTGAACACTGAAGCTTTCTTT

v_gene: TRBV7-8
abundance: few
d_gene: -
j_gene: TRBJ2-7
CDR3aa: CASSSGQPGGEQYF
CDR3nt: TGTGCCAGCAGCTCGGGACAGCCCGGGGGGGAGCAGTACTTC

v_gene: TRBV20-1
abundance: -
d_gene: -
j_gene: TRBJ1-1
CDR3aa: CSVVTAMNTEAFF
CDR3nt: TGCAGTGTCGTGACGGCCATGAACACTGAAGCTTTCTTT

v_gene: TRBV11-2
abundance: many
d_gene: TRBD2
j_gene: TRBJ2-2
CDR3aa: CASSLPSSGSAGELFF
CDR3nt: TGTGCCAGCAGCCTCCCGAGTAGCGGGAGCGCCGGGGAGCTGTTTTTT

v_gene: TRBV14
abundance: many
d_gene: -
j_gene: TRBJ2-3
CDR3aa: CASSQQSTDTQYF
CDR3nt: TGTGCCAGCAGCCAGCAGTCCACAGATACGCAGTATTTT

v_gene: TRBV29-1
abundance: -
d_gene: -
j_gene: TRBJ2-2
CDR3aa: CSVDGIGSVELFF
CDR3nt: TGCAGCGTTGATGGTATCGGGTCCGTGGAGCTGTTTTTT

v_gene: TRBV5-1
abundance: many
d_gene: -
j_gene: TRBJ1-1
CDR3aa: CASSLGGAHTEAFF
CDR3nt: TGCGCCAGCAGCTTGGGGGGGGCTCACACTGAAGCTTTCTTT

v_gene: TRBV29-1
abundance: many
d_gene: TRBD1
j_gene: TRBJ1-2
CDR3aa: CSAQGDPDGYTF
CDR3nt: TGCAGCGCCCAGGGGGACCCCGACGGCTACACCTTC

v_gene: TRBV9
abundance: many
d_gene: TRBD2
j_gene: TRBJ2-3
CDR3aa: CASSAEGTSGVRNTQYF
CDR3nt: TGTGCCAGCAGCGCCGAGGGGACTAGTGGGGTACGGAATACGCAGTATTTT

v_gene: TRBV5-1
abundance: many
d_gene: -
j_gene: TRBJ1-5
CDR3aa: CASSLDPGQPQHF
CDR3nt: TGCGCCAGCAGCTTGGACCCAGGTCAGCCCCAGCATTTT

v_gene: TRBV2
abundance: many
d_gene: -
j_gene: TRBJ2-1
CDR3aa: CASSQASETFNEQFF
CDR3nt: TGTGCCAGCAGCCAGGCTAGCGAGACCTTCAATGAGCAGTTCTTC

v_gene: TRBV6-2/TRBV6-3
abundance: many
d_gene: TRBD1
j_gene: TRBJ2-3
CDR3aa: CASSFYIRGRNTDTQYF
CDR3nt: TGTGCCAGCAGTTTCTACATCAGGGGGCGCAACACAGATACGCAGTATTTT

v_gene: TRBV11-3
abundance: many
d_gene: -
j_gene: TRBJ2-4
CDR3aa: CASSPHTKNIQYF
CDR3nt: TGTGCCAGCAGCCCCCACACTAAAAACATTCAGTACTTC

v_gene: TRBV13
abundance: -
d_gene: TRBD2
j_gene: TRBJ2-7
CDR3aa: CASSLLLAGAYEQYF
CDR3nt: TGTGCCAGCAGCTTACTCCTAGCGGGGGCCTACGAGCAGTACTTC

v_gene: TRBV6-2/TRBV6-3
abundance: many
d_gene: TRBD1
j_gene: TRBJ2-7
CDR3aa: CASRTSGGSYEQYF
CDR3nt: TGTGCCAGCAGAACCTCAGGGGGCTCCTACGAGCAGTACTTC

v_gene: TRBV12-3/TRBV12-4
abundance: many
d_gene: -
j_gene: TRBJ2-7
CDR3aa: CASSLTAYEQYF
CDR3nt: TGTGCCAGCAGTCTGACAGCGTACGAGCAGTACTTC

v_gene: TRBV7-6
abundance: many
d_gene: TRBD1
j_gene: TRBJ2-7
CDR3aa: CASSFGRGYEQYF
CDR3nt: TGTGCCAGCAGCTTCGGCAGGGGGTACGAGCAGTACTTC

v_gene: TRBV3-1
abundance: many
d_gene: TRBD1
j_gene: TRBJ2-1
CDR3aa: CASSHKPLRPGTGPEQFF
CDR3nt: TGTGCCAGCAGCCACAAACCATTACGTCCCGGGACAGGACCTGAGCAGTTCTTC

v_gene: TRBV20-1
abundance: many
d_gene: TRBD1
j_gene: TRBJ1-2
CDR3aa: CSARRQGAKNYGYTF
CDR3nt: TGCAGTGCTAGGAGACAGGGGGCGAAGAACTATGGCTACACCTTC

v_gene: TRBV7-9
abundance: -
d_gene: -
j_gene: TRBJ2-1
CDR3aa: CASSHPGRDTSYNEQFF
CDR3nt: TGTGCCAGCAGCCACCCGGGGCGGGACACCTCCTACAATGAGCAGTTCTTC

v_gene: TRBV27
abundance: few
d_gene: TRBD1
j_gene: TRBJ1-1
CDR3aa: CASSLVPGTAYTEAFF
CDR3nt: TGTGCCAGCAGTTTGGTCCCCGGGACAGCCTACACTGAAGCTTTCTTT

v_gene: TRBV7-2
abundance: many
d_gene: TRBD2
j_gene: TRBJ2-1
CDR3aa: CASSPFPGTSGYNEQFF
CDR3nt: TGTGCCAGCAGCCCGTTCCCCGGGACTAGCGGTTACAATGAGCAGTTCTTC

v_gene: TRBV28
abundance: few
d_gene: -
j_gene: TRBJ1-4
CDR3aa: CASSPTGNEKLFF
CDR3nt: TGTGCCAGCAGTCCAACAGGGAATGAAAAACTGTTTTTT

v_gene: TRBV27
abundance: many
d_gene: TRBD1
j_gene: TRBJ1-5
CDR3aa: CASRGQGRSNQPQHF
CDR3nt: TGTGCCAGCAGGGGACAGGGGCGCAGCAATCAGCCCCAGCATTTT

v_gene: TRBV27
abundance: many
d_gene: -
j_gene: TRBJ1-4
CDR3aa: CASRPGYEPGKLFF
CDR3nt: TGTGCCAGCAGGCCGGGCTATGAACCTGGAAAACTGTTTTTT

v_gene: TRBV27
abundance: -
d_gene: -
j_gene: TRBJ2-7
CDR3aa: CASSSALMPNEQYF
CDR3nt: TGTGCCAGCAGTTCAGCTCTAATGCCAAACGAGCAGTACTTC

v_gene: TRBV4-1
abundance: -
d_gene: TRBD1
j_gene: TRBJ2-7
CDR3aa: CASSQVTGGLYEQYF
CDR3nt: TGCGCCAGCAGCCAAGTGACAGGGGGCTTATACGAGCAGTACTTC

v_gene: TRBV28
abundance: -
d_gene: TRBD2
j_gene: TRBJ2-3
CDR3aa: CASKLALRPDTQYF
CDR3nt: TGTGCCAGCAAACTAGCGCTACGTCCAGATACGCAGTATTTT

v_gene: TRBV20-1
abundance: -
d_gene: TRBD1
j_gene: TRBJ1-1
CDR3aa: CSARDQGGGTEAFF
CDR3nt: TGCAGTGCTAGAGATCAGGGGGGAGGGACTGAAGCTTTCTTT

v_gene: TRBV20-1
abundance: many
d_gene: -
j_gene: TRBJ2-7
CDR3aa: CSANPRTQNLGEQYF
CDR3nt: TGCAGTGCTAACCCCCGGACCCAGAACTTAGGGGAGCAGTACTTC